Following are 30 T cell receptor beta chains from one sample sequenced in a study of identical twins. From the 5' RACE reads, TCRdb called clonotypes with MiXCR, one entry per CDR3 protein. The profile shows 600,000 to 700,000 distinct CDR3 sequences, approximately 21% of them singletons. The same data also went into a second study, on T cells expressing NK-cell markers.

The sample was PBMCs. These receptors were taken from a woman in her late teens or twenties in good health.

This clonotype was recorded many times. This chain joins TRBV4-1 and TRBJ2-2; D is undetermined. CDR3 length: 17 residues. The V end lost 1 base, the J end lost 3 bases, and 15 bases lay between the germline ends. In germline, CDR1 is MGHRA, CDR2 YSYEKL. CDR3 nucleotides: TGCGCCAGCAGCCAAGGGGATGTCATACGTCACACCGGGGAGCTGTTTTTT. Translating gives CASSQGDVIRHTGELFF.

The chain links TRBV5-1 to TRBJ2-1; either TRBD1 or TRBD2 may supply D (5 bases each). This CDR3 has 13 amino acids. Germline-derived CDR1 and CDR2 are SGHRS and YFSETQ. Trimming took 5 bases from V and 10 from J, leaving 16 bases between them. The CDR3 loop is CASSQGEGNEQFF. The DNA of the CDR3 is TGCGCCAGCAGTCAAGGAGAGGGGAACGAGCAGTTCTTC.

The chain joins TRBV9 to TRBJ2-3, with D unclear. CDR3 length equals 15 residues. Germline V gene data show CDR1 as SGDLS and CDR2 as YYNGEE. V shed 0 bases and J shed 2 bases, with 10 bases lying between them. DNA for the CDR3: TGTGCCAGCAGCGTAGCAATAGCCTCCACAGATACGCAGTATTTT. Translated, it gives CASSVAIASTDTQYF.

This clonotype was counted only a few times. In nucleotides, the CDR3 is TGTGCCATCAGTAAGAGCGGTCCCTACGAGCAGTACTTC. Protein sequence: CAISKSGPYEQYF. This chain joins TRBV10-3 and TRBJ2-7, with D possibly being TRBD2 (5 bases). Per germline, CDR1 ENHRY and CDR2 SYGVKD. Trimming took 5 bases from V and 2 from J, leaving 10 bases between them. CDR3 length: 13 residues.

This clonotype was picked up many times. The chain combines TRBV12-5 with TRBJ2-5; 8 nucleotides agree with TRBD2. J was trimmed by 4 bases and V by 0 bases; bases with no gene match: 16. The CDR3 is 19 amino acids. Looked up from germline, CDR1 is LGHNT and CDR2 is FRNRAP. CDR3: CASGLVGDGSGSFRETQYF. The CDR3 DNA is TGTGCTAGTGGTTTGGTAGGGGACGGGAGCGGGAGCTTCCGAGAGACCCAGTACTTC.

This clonotype has a handful of counts. The chain recombines TRBV9 with TRBJ1-3; D unclear. CDR1 SGDLS and CDR2 YYNGEE come from the germline V gene. CDR3 length: 15 residues. Trimming cost V 2 bases and J 0 bases, with 9 bases left between them. The CDR3 reads CASSVHHGSGNTIYF. The CDR3 DNA reads as TGTGCCAGCAGCGTCCATCACGGCTCTGGAAACACCATATATTTT.

The chain combines TRBV9 with TRBJ2-3; 11 nucleotides align to TRBD2. This CDR3 region has 17 residues. V was clipped by 0 bases and J by 4 bases; unmatched bases: 7. CDR1 is SGDLS and CDR2 is YYNGEE in the germline V gene. The CDR3 is CASSVGFSGGAPDTQYF. The CDR3 DNA sequence: TGTGCCAGCAGCGTAGGCTTTAGCGGGGGGGCACCAGATACGCAGTATTTT.

The chain combines TRBV7-9 with TRBJ2-3; 8 positions agree with TRBD1. Trimming at V came to 5 bases and at J to 1 base, leaving 5 bases not matched to a gene. The CDR3 length is 15 residues. Germline loops: CDR1 SEHNR, CDR2 FQNEAQ (reference sequence). CDR3 bases: TGTGCCAGCAGCGGTCAGACAGGGGGCACAGATACGCAGTATTTT. Its translation is CASSGQTGGTDTQYF.

This chain uses TRBV7-2 with TRBJ1-4, with D unclear. Germline-derived CDR1 and CDR2 are SGHTA and FQGNSA. This CDR3 contains 15 residues. Trimming removed 0 bases from V and 6 bases from J, with 11 bases in between. CDR3 nucleotide sequence: TGTGCCAGCAGCTTAGCCCCAGGAGGGTATGAAAAACTGTTTTTT. It specifies CASSLAPGGYEKLFF.

The table lists this clonotype with a few counts. Here the CDR3 reads CASSHDRTGPAEDTQYF. The CDR3 DNA reads as TGTGCCAGCAGCCATGACCGGACAGGGCCGGCTGAAGATACGCAGTATTTT. V is TRBV7-2 and J is TRBJ2-3, with TRBD1 matching 8 bases. Germline V gene lookup returns CDR1 SGHTA and CDR2 FQGNSA. This CDR3 region has 17 residues. The J segment lost 5 bases and the V segment lost 5 bases, leaving 15 bases of the junction unmatched.

This chain uses TRBV5-1 with TRBJ2-1; no definite D call. The V and J ends lost 4 bases and 5 bases respectively, with 7 bases between them. This CDR3 comprises 12 residues. The germline CDR1 and CDR2 sequences are SGHRS and YFSETQ. DNA of the CDR3: TGCGCCAGCAGCGTCGGACACAATGAGCAGTTCTTC. Translation gives CASSVGHNEQFF.

CDR3 residues: CASTGLAGYTDTQYF. In nucleotides, the CDR3 is TGTGCCAGCACGGGGCTAGCGGGGTACACAGATACGCAGTATTTT. This chain connects TRBV12-3 or TRBV12-4 to TRBJ2-3; 9 nucleotides align to TRBD2. V was pared by 7 bases and J by 2 bases, with 7 bases of the junction left unmatched. The CDR3 length is 15 residues.

This clonotype was recorded only once. The chain carries TRBV5-1 and TRBJ2-1; 8 nucleotides align to TRBD1. Germline V gene sequence: CDR1 SGHRS, CDR2 YFSETQ. The ends lost 2 bases at V and 8 bases at J; junction bases unmatched: 12. The CDR3 runs to 16 residues. The CDR3 here is CASSFTGGPVGDEQFF. The CDR3 DNA follows: TGCGCCAGCAGCTTTACAGGGGGGCCTGTCGGAGATGAGCAGTTCTTC.

The J gene is TRBJ2-7, the V gene TRBV27; D unresolved. The CDR3 covers 12 residues. Germline-derived CDR1 and CDR2 are MNHEY and SMNVEV (reference sequence). Deletions cut 7 bases from V and 6 bases from J, with 13 bases between. CDR3 bases: TGTGCCAGCACTGGGCCCGCCGGCGAGCAGTACTTC. This gives the protein CASTGPAGEQYF.

The chain has TRBV7-3 and TRBJ2-1; D not resolved. CDR3 size: 14 residues. Germline CDR1 and CDR2: SGHTA and FQGTGA. V gave up 6 bases and J gave up 3 bases, with 12 bases separating them. Written as DNA, the CDR3 is TGTGCCAGCAGTTCCCAAGGGAACTACAATGAGCAGTTCTTC. Translating gives CASSSQGNYNEQFF.

This clonotype has only a few counts. V gene TRBV7-9 combines with J gene TRBJ2-5; D may be TRBD2 (5 bases). This CDR3 has 15 residues. The V and J ends lost 4 bases and 5 bases respectively, with 17 bases between them. Germline V gene lookup returns CDR1 SEHNR and CDR2 FQNEAQ (reference sequence). The CDR3 here is CASSSRWGRGETQYF. The CDR3 nucleotides read TGTGCCAGCAGCTCCCGGTGGGGTAGAGGGGAGACCCAGTACTTC.

This clonotype has just a few counts. This rearrangement joins TRBV6-1 to TRBJ1-1, with D tentatively TRBD1 (6 bases). Germline values: CDR1 MNHNS, CDR2 SASEGT. V was cut by 6 bases and J by 1 base, with 9 bases left in between. This CDR3 comprises 13 residues. CDR3 nucleotides: TGTGCCAGCAGAAAGGGACAGAACACTGAAGCTTTCTTT. This sequence encodes CASRKGQNTEAFF.

The chain uses TRBV19 and TRBJ1-2; D gene unclear. The CDR3 has 14 residues. CDR1 and CDR2 from the germline V gene are LNHDA and SQIVND (reference sequence). With 3 bases removed from V and 4 bases from J, the gap between germline ends came to 12 bases. CDR3 amino acids: CASSISGSSYGYTF. The CDR3 DNA reads as TGTGCCAGTAGTATCTCTGGGTCCAGCTATGGCTACACCTTC.

The chain has TRBV12-3 or TRBV12-4 and TRBJ2-7; D is perhaps TRBD2 (7 bases). V was shortened by 7 bases and J by 5 bases, with 21 bases between the two germline ends. The CDR3 has 15 residues. DNA for the CDR3: TGTGCCAGCAATAAAAGGGGGGGGGTTGACCACGAGCAGTACTTC. This gives the protein CASNKRGGVDHEQYF.

This clonotype occurred a few times. V gene TRBV5-1 combines with J gene TRBJ1-1; D call uncertain. Germline CDR1 SGHRS, CDR2 YFSETQ. CDR3 length: 13 residues. Trimming removed 5 bases from V and 5 bases from J, with 13 bases in between. CDR3 sequence: CASRESRRTEAFF. CDR3 DNA: TGCGCCAGCAGAGAGAGCCGGAGGACTGAAGCTTTCTTT.

The gene calls are TRBV7-3 and TRBJ2-3; TRBD1 might be the D (6 bases). The CDR3 contains 15 residues. Germline lookup yields CDR1 SGHTA and CDR2 FQGTGA. Deletions cut 0 bases from V and 6 bases from J, with 13 bases between. The CDR3 DNA sequence: TGTGCCAGCAGCTTAACAAGCTCAGGGGCGGATACGCAGTATTTT. Protein product: CASSLTSSGADTQYF.

This clonotype was counted between two and nine times. The rearrangement links TRBV29-1 to TRBJ2-5; TRBD1 might be the D (6 bases). The CDR3 loop spans 15 amino acids. Per the germline V gene, CDR1 is SQVTM and CDR2 is ANQGSEA. V gave up 1 base and J gave up 1 base, with 13 bases separating them. CDR3 DNA: TGCAGCGTTGAAGTGGGATGGGGGCCCCAAGAGACCCAGTACTTC. Its translation: CSVEVGWGPQETQYF.

The chain combines TRBV5-1 with TRBJ2-1; TRBD2 is a possible D gene (5 bases). Trimming shortened V by 2 bases and J by 6 bases, and 15 bases separated the two germline ends. Germline CDR1 is SGHRS and CDR2 is YFSETQ. CDR3 size: 15 residues. For the CDR3, the DNA is TGCGCCAGCAGCTTAGGAGCGGTGGTAGGCAATGAGCAGTTCTTC. The encoded protein is CASSLGAVVGNEQFF.

This chain joins TRBV6-1 and TRBJ2-5, with 9 positions matching TRBD1. The germline CDR1 and CDR2 sequences are MNHNS and SASEGT. V lost 5 bases to trimming and J lost 5 bases; unmatched junction nucleotides: 6. This CDR3 has 14 amino acids. The CDR3 DNA reads as TGTGCCAGCAGTCGACAGGGGGACCGGGAGACCCAGTACTTC. As protein: CASSRQGDRETQYF.

This clonotype was seen more than once but under ten times. J is TRBJ2-7 and V is TRBV20-1, with D maybe TRBD2 (5 bases). The V gene lost 6 bases and the J gene lost 2 bases, with 14 bases spanning the gap. This CDR3 region has 13 residues. CDR1 and CDR2 (germline): DFQATT, SNEGSKA (reference sequence). This CDR3 is CSAVATGTYEQYF. For the CDR3, the DNA is TGCAGTGCAGTAGCGACGGGGACCTACGAGCAGTACTTC.

The rearrangement uses TRBV4-3 and TRBJ2-5, with a tentative D call TRBD1 (5 bases). From germline, CDR1 is LGHNA and CDR2 YSLEER. Trimming removed 0 bases at V and 5 bases at J, with 7 bases between. This CDR3 comprises 13 residues. The DNA of the CDR3 is TGCGCCAGCAGCCAAGACAGGGATGAGACCCAGTACTTC. It codes for CASSQDRDETQYF.

The rearrangement joins TRBV14 to TRBJ2-7, with D perhaps matching TRBD1 or TRBD2 (5 bases each). Trimming took off 0 bases at V and 5 bases at J, with 14 bases between the two ends. Per germline, CDR1 SGHDN and CDR2 FVKESK. This CDR3 spans 15 amino acids. Written as DNA, the CDR3 is TGTGCCAGCAGCCAAGATCTTGGGGACCTCGACGAGCAGTACTTC. It is translated as CASSQDLGDLDEQYF.

This clonotype appeared a few times. J is TRBJ2-3 and V is TRBV4-3, with 11 bases lining up with TRBD2. V trimming: 1 base; J trimming: 2 bases; junction bases outside the gene matches: 2. Germline CDR1 reads LGHNA; CDR2 reads YSLEER. This CDR3 spans 16 amino acids. Here the CDR3 reads CASSQVSGRATDTQYF. The DNA for the CDR3 is TGCGCCAGCAGCCAAGTTAGCGGGAGGGCCACAGATACGCAGTATTTT.

This clonotype was counted at least ten times. V and J are TRBV20-1 and TRBJ2-3, with D unresolved. This CDR3 has 13 amino acids. The V end lost 1 base, the J end lost 6 bases, and 11 bases lay between the germline ends. The germline V gene has CDR1 DFQATT and CDR2 SNEGSKA (reference sequence). The CDR3 DNA follows: TGCAGTGCTAGAGGATCATTACGCGATACGCAGTATTTT. Translated: CSARGSLRDTQYF.

This clonotype was seen many times. The chain combines TRBV15 with TRBJ2-5; 7 bases match TRBD2. The CDR3 sequence is 14 residues long. Germline assignment: CDR1 LNHNV and CDR2 YYDKDF (reference sequence). Trimming removed 5 bases from V and 11 bases from J; junction bases left unmatched: 14. In DNA, the CDR3 is TGTGCCACCAGCCAAGGGAGGGAGGTCTTGAGGCAGTACTTC. This gives the protein CATSQGREVLRQYF.